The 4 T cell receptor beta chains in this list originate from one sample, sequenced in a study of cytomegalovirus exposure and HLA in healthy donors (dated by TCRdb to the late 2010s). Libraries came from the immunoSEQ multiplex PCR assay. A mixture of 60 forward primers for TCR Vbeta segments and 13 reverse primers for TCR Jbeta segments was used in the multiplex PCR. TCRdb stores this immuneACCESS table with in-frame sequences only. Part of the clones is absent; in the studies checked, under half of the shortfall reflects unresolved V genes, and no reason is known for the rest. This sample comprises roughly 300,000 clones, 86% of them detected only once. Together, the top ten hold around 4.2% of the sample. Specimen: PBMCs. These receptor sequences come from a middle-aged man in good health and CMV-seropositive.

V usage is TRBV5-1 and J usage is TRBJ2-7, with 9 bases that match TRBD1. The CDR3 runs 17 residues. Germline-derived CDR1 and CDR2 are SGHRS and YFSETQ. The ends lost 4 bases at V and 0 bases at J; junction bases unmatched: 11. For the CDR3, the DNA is TGCGCCAGCAGCCCGGGACAGGGTCTCTTTAGCTCCTACGAGCAGTACTTC. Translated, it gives CASSPGQGLFSSYEQYF.

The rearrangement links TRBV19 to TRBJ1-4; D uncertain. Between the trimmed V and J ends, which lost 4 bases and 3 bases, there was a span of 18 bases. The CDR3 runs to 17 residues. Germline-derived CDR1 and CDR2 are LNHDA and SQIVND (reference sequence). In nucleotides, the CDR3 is TGTGCCAGTAGTAGCACCGGCCTGGGAGCTTCTAATGAAAAACTGTTTTTT. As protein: CASSSTGLGASNEKLFF.

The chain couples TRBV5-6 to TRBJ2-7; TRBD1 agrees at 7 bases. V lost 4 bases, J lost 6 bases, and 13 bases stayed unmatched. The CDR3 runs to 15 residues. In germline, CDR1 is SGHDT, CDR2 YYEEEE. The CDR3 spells CASSLGPGQRFEQYF. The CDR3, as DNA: TGTGCCAGCAGCCTGGGACCGGGACAGAGGTTCGAGCAGTACTTC.

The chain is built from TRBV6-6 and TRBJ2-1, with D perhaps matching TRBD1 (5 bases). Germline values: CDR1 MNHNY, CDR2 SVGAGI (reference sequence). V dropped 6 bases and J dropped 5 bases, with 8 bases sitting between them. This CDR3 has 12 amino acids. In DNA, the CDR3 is TGTGCCAGCAGGCAGGGCAACAATGAGCAGTTCTTC. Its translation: CASRQGNNEQFF.